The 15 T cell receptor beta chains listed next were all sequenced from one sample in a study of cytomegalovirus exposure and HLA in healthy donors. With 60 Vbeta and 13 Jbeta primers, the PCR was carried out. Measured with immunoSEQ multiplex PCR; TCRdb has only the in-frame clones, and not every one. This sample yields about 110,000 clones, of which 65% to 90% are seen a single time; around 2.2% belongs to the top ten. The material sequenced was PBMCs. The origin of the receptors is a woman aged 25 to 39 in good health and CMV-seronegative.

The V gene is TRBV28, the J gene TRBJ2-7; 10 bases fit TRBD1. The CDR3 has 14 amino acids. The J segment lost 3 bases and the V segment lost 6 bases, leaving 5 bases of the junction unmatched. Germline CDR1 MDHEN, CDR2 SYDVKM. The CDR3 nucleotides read TGTGCCAGCAGCAGCGGGACAGGGGTCTACGAGCAGTACTTC. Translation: CASSSGTGVYEQYF.

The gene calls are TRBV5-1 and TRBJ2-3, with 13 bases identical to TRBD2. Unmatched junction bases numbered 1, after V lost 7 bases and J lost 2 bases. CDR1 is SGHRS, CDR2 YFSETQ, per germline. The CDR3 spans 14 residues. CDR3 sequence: CASGTSGDTDTQYF. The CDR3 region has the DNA TGCGCCAGCGGGACTAGCGGGGACACAGATACGCAGTATTTT.

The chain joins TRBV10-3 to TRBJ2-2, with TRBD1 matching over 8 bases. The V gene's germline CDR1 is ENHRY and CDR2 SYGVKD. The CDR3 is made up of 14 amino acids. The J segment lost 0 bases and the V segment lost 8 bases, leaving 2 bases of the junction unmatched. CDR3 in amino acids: CAIGQGANTGELFF. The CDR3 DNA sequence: TGTGCCATCGGACAGGGAGCGAACACCGGGGAGCTGTTTTTT.

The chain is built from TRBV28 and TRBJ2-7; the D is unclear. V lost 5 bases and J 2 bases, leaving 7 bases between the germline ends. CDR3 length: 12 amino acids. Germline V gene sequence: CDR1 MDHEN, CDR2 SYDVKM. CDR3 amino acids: CASSATAYEQYF. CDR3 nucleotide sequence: TGTGCCAGCAGTGCTACGGCCTACGAGCAGTACTTC.

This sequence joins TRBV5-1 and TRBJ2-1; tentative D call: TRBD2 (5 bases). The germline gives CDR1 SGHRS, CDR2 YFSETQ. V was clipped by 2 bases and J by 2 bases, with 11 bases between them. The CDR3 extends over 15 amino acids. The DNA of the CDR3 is TGCGCCAGCAGCTTAGAAGGGAGAACCTACAATGAGCAGTTCTTC. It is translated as CASSLEGRTYNEQFF.

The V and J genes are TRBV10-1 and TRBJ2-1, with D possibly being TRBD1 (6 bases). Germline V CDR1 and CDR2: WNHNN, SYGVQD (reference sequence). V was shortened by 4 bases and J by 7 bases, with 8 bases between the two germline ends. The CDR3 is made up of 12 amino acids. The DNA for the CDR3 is TGCGCCAGCAGTGGGGGGCCGAATGAGCAGTTCTTC. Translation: CASSGGPNEQFF.

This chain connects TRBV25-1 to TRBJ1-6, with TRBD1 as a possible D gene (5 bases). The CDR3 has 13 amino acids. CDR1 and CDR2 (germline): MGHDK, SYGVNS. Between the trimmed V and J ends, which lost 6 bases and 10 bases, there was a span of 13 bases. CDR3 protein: CASSPGLGSPLHF. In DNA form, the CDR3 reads TGTGCCAGCAGCCCAGGGTTAGGCTCACCCCTCCACTTT.

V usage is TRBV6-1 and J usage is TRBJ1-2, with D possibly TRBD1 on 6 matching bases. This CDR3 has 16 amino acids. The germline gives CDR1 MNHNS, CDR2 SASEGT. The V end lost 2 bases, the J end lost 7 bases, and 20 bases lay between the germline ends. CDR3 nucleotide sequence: TGTGCCAGCAGTGAAAGAGGGGGGGCGCGAAGGGGTGGCTACACCTTC. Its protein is CASSERGGARRGGYTF.

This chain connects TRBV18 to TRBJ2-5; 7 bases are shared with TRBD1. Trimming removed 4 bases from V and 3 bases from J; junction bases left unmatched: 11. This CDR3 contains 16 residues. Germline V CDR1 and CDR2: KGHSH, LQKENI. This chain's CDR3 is CASSRTRQGMEETQYF. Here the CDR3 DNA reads TGTGCCAGCTCACGAACCCGACAGGGTATGGAAGAGACCCAGTACTTC.

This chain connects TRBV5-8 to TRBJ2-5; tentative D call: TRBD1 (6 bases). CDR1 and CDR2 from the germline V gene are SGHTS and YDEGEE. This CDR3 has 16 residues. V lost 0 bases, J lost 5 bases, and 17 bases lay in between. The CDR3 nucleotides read TGTGCCAGCAGCTTGGGTGGAACACAGGGCGGGGAGACCCAGTACTTC. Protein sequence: CASSLGGTQGGETQYF.

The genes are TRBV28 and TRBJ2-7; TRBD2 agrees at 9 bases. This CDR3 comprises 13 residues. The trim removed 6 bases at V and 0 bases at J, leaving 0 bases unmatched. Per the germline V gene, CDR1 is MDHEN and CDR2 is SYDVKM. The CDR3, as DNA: TGTGCCAGCAGACTAGCGGGCTCCTACGAGCAGTACTTC. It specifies CASRLAGSYEQYF.

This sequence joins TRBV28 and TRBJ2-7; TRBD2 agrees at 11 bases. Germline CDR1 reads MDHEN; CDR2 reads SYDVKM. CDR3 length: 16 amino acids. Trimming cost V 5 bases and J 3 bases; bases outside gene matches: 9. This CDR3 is CASSGLLAGGNYEQYF. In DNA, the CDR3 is TGTGCCAGCAGTGGCCTTCTAGCGGGGGGAAACTACGAGCAGTACTTC.

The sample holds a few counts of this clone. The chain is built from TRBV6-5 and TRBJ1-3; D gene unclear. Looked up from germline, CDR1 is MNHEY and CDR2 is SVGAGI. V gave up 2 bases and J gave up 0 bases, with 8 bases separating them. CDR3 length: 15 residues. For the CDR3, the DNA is TGTGCCAGCAGTTACAAGCCTACCTCTGGAAACACCATATATTTT. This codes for CASSYKPTSGNTIYF.

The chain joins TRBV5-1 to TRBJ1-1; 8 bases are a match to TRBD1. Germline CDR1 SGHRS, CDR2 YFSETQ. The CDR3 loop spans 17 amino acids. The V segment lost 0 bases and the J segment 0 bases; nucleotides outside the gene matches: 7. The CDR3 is CASSLGGTGGMNTEAFF. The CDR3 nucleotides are TGCGCCAGCAGCTTGGGCGGGACAGGAGGGATGAACACTGAAGCTTTCTTT.

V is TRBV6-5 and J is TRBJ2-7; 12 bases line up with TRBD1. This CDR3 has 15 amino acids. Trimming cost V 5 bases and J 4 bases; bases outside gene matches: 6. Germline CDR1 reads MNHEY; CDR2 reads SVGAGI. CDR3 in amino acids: CASSPGTGGSYEQYF. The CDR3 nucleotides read TGTGCCAGCAGTCCCGGGACAGGGGGCTCTTACGAGCAGTACTTC.